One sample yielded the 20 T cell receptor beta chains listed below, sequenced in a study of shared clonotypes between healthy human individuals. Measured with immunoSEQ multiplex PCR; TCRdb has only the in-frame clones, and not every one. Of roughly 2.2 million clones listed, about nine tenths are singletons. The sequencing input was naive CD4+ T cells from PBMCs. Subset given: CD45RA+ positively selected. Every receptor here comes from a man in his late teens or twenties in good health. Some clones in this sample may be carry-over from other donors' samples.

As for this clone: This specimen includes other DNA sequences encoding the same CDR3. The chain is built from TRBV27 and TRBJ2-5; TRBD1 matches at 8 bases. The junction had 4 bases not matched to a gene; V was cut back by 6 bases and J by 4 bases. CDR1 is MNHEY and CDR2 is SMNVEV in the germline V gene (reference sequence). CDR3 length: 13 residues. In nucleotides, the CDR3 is TGTGCCAGCAGACGACAGGGGCGAGAGACCCAGTACTTC. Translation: CASRRQGRETQYF.

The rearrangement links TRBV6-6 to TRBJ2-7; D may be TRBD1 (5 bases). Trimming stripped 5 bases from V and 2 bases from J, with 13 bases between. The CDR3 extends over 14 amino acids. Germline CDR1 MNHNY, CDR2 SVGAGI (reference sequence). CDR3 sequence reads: CASSTRTSTYEQYF. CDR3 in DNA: TGTGCCAGCAGTACCCGGACATCGACCTACGAGCAGTACTTC.

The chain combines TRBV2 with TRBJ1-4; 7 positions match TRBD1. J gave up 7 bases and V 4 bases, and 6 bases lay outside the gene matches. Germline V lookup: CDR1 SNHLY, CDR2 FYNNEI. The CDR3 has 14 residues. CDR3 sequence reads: CASSVRQGGEKLFF. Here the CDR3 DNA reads TGTGCCAGCAGTGTTCGGCAGGGGGGTGAAAAACTGTTTTTT.

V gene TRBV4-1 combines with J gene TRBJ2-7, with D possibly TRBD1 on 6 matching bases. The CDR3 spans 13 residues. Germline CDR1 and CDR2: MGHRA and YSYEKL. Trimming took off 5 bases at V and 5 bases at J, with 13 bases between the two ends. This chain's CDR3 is CASSLQGLDEQYF. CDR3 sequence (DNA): TGCGCCAGCAGCTTACAGGGCCTGGACGAGCAGTACTTC.

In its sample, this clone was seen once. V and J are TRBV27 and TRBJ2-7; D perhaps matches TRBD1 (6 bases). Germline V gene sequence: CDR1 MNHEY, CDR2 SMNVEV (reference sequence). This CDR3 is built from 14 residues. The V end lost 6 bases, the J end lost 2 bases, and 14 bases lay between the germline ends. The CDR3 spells CASRVNRVTYEQYF. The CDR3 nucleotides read TGTGCCAGCAGAGTCAACAGGGTGACCTACGAGCAGTACTTC.

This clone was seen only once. The CDR3 DNA is TGTGCCAGCAGTGCCCCTCTTGAAAAACTGTTTTTT. Amino acids: CASSAPLEKLFF. V usage is TRBV28 and J usage is TRBJ1-4; D gene uncertain. Germline assignment: CDR1 MDHEN and CDR2 SYDVKM. The V gene lost 5 bases and the J gene lost 7 bases, with 8 bases spanning the gap. This CDR3 has 12 amino acids.

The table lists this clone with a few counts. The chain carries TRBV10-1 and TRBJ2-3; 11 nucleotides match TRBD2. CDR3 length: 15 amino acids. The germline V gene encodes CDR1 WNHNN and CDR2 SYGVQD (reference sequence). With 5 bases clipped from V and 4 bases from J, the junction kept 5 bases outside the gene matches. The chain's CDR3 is CASSPTSGSADTQYF. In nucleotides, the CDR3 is TGCGCCAGCAGTCCAACTAGCGGGAGTGCAGATACGCAGTATTTT.

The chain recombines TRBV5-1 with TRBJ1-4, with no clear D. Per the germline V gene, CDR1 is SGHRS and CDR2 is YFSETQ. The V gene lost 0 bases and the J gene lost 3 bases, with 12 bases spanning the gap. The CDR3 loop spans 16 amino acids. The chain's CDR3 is CASSLAEWTSNEKLFF. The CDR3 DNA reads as TGCGCCAGCAGCTTGGCGGAGTGGACCTCTAATGAAAAACTGTTTTTT. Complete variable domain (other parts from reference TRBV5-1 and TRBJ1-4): KAGVTQTPRYLIKTRGQQVTLSCSPISGHRSVSWYQQTPGQGLQFLFEYFSETQRNKGNFPGRFSGRQFSNSRSEMNVSTLELGDSALYLCASSLAEWTSNEKLFFGSGTQLSVL.

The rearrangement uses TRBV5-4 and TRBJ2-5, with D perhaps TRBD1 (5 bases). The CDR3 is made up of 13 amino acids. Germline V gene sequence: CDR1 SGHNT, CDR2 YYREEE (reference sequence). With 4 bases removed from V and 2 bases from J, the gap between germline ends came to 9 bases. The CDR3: CASSHDRQETQYF. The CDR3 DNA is TGTGCCAGCAGCCATGACAGACAAGAGACCCAGTACTTC.

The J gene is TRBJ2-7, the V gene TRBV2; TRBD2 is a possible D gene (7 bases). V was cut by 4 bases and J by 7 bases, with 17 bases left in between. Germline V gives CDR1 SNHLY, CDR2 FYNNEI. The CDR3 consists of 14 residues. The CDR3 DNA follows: TGTGCCAGCAGTGGCCGGGGGGCTTCGGGGGAGCAGTACTTC. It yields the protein CASSGRGASGEQYF. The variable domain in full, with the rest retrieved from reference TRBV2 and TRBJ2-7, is EPEVTQTPSHQVTQMGQEVILRCVPISNHLYFYWYRQILGQKVEFLVSFYNNEISEKSEIFDDQFSVERPDGSNFTLKIRSTKLEDSAMYFCASSGRGASGEQYFGPGTRLTVT.

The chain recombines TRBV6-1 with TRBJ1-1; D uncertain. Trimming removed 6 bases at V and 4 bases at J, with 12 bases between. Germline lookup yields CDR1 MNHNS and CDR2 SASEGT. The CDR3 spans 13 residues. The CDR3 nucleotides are TGTGCCAGCAGGACCGACGGGAGCACTGAAGCTTTCTTT. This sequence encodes CASRTDGSTEAFF.

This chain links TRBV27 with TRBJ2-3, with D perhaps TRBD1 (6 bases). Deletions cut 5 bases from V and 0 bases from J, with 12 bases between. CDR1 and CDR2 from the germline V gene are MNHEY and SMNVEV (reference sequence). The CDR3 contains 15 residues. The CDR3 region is CASSLQGSSTDTQYF. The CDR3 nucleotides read TGTGCCAGCAGTCTCCAGGGGTCGAGCACAGATACGCAGTATTTT.

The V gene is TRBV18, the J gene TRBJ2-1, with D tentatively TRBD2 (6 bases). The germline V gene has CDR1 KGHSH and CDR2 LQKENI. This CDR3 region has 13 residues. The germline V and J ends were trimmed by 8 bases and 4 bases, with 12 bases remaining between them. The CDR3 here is CASRSGGYNEQFF. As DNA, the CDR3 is TGTGCCAGCCGTTCAGGAGGGTACAATGAGCAGTTCTTC.

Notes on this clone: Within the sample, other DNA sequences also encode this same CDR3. The CDR3 bases are TGTGCCAGCAGTGGCCAGGGCCGGATGAACACTGAAGCTTTCTTT. Translated: CASSGQGRMNTEAFF. The rearrangement links TRBV2 to TRBJ1-1, with D maybe TRBD1 (5 bases). The CDR3 spans 15 residues. Germline loops: CDR1 SNHLY, CDR2 FYNNEI. V lost 4 bases and J lost 0, with 12 bases in between.

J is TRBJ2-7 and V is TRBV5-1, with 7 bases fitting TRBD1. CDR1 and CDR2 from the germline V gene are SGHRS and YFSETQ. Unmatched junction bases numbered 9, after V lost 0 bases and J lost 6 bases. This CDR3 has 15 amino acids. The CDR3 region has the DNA TGCGCCAGCAGCTTGGCCGGAGACAGGGCAGGCGAGCAGTACTTC. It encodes CASSLAGDRAGEQYF.

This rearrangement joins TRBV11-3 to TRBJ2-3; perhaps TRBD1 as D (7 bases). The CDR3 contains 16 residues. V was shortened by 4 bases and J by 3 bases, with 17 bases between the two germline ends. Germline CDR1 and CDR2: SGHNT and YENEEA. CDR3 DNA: TGTGCCAGCAGCTCCCCCCCACAGGGGAGGACAGATACGCAGTATTTT. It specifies CASSSPPQGRTDTQYF. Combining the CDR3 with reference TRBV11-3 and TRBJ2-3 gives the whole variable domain EAGVVQSPRYKIIEKKQPVAFWCNPISGHNTLYWYLQNLGQGPELLIRYENEEAVDDSQLPKDRFSAERLKGVDSTLKIQPAELGDSAVYLCASSSPPQGRTDTQYFGPGTRLTVL.

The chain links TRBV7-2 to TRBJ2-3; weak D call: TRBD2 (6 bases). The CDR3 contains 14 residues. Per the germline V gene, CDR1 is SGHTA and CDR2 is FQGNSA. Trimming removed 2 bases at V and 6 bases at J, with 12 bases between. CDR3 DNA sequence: TGTGCCAGCAGCTTAATGGGAGGTGGGGATACGCAGTATTTT. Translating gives CASSLMGGGDTQYF. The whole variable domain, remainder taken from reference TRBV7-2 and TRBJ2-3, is GAGVSQSPSNKVTEKGKDVELRCDPISGHTALYWYRQSLGQGLEFLIYFQGNSAPDKSGLPSDRFSAERTGGSVSTLTIQRTQQEDSAVYLCASSLMGGGDTQYFGPGTRLTVL.

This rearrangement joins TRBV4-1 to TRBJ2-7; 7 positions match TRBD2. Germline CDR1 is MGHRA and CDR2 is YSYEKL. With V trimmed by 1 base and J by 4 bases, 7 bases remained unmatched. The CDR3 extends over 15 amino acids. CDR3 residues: CASSQVLTGGYEQYF. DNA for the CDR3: TGCGCCAGCAGCCAAGTCTTAACGGGAGGATACGAGCAGTACTTC.

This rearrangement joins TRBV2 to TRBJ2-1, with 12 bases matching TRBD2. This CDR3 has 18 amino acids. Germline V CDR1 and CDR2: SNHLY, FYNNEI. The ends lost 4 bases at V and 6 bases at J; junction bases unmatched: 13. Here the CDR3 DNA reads TGTGCCAGCAGTGCAGACCAGACTAGCGGGAGATCGGGCAATGAGCAGTTCTTC. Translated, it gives CASSADQTSGRSGNEQFF.

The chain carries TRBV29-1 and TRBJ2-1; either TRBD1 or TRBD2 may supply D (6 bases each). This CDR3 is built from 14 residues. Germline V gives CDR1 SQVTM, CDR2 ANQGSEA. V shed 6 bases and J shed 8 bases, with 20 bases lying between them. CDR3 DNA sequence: TGCAGCGTGGGGGGCCCCCCCATCCCCGATGAGCAGTTCTTC. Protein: CSVGGPPIPDEQFF.